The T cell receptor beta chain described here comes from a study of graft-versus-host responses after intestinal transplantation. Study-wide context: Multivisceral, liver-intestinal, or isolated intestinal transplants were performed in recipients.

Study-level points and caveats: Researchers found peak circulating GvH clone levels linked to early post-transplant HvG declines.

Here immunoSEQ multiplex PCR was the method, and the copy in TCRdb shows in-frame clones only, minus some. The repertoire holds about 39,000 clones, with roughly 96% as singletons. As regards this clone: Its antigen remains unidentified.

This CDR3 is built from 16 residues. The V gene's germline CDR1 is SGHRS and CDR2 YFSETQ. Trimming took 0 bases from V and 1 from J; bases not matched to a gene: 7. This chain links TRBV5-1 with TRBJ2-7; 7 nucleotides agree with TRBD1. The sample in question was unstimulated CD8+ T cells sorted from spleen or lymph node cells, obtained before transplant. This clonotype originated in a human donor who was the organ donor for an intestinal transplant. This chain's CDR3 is CASSLGDRETSYEQYF. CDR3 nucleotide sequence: TGCGCCAGCAGCTTGGGGGACAGAGAAACATCCTACGAGCAGTACTTC.